The TCR beta chain described here comes from a study of blood T cell repertoires in COVID-19. This clone appeared once. Produced via immunoSEQ multiplex PCR; TCRdb's table is partial and in-frame only. The sample includes some 300,000 clones, approximately 89% of them seen just once. The source of this sequence is a woman in her thirties who had recovered from COVID-19. The sequenced sample consisted of PBMCs or T cells enriched from blood (not recorded which).

The CDR3 reads CASSEPGWDYGYTF. CDR3 sequence (DNA): TGCGCCAGCAGTGAGCCGGGTTGGGACTATGGCTACACCTTC. This chain connects TRBV10-2 to TRBJ1-2, with D unresolved. This CDR3 comprises 14 residues. V was shortened by 2 bases and J by 3 bases, with 10 bases between the two germline ends. Germline CDR1 WSHSY, CDR2 SAAADI.